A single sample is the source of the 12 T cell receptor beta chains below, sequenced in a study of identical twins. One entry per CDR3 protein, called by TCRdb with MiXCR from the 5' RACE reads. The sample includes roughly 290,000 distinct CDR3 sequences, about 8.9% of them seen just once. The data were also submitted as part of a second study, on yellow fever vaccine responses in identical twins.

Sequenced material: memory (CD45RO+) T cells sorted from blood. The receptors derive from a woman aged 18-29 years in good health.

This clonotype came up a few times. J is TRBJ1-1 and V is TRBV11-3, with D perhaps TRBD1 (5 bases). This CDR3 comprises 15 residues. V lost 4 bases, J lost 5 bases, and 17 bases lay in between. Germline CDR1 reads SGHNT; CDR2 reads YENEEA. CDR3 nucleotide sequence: TGTGCCAGCAGCTCAACCTCGGGGCCGGAGACTGAAGCTTTCTTT. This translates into CASSSTSGPETEAFF.

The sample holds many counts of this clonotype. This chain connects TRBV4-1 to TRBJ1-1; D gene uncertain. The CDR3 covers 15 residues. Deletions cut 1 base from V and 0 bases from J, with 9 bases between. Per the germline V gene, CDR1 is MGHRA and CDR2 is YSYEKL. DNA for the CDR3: TGCGCCAGCAGCCAAGCCCCTTCTATGAACACTGAAGCTTTCTTT. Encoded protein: CASSQAPSMNTEAFF.

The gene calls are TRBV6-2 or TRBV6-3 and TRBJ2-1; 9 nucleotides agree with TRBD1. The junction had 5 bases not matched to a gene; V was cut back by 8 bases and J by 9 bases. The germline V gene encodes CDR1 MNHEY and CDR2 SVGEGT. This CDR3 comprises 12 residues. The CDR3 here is CASGTGLIEQFF. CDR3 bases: TGTGCCAGCGGGACAGGGTTAATTGAGCAGTTCTTC.

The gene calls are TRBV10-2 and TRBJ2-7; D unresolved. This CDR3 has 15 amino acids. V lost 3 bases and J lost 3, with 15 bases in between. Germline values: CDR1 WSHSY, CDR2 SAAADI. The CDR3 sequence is CASSESGGRNYEQYV. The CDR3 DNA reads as TGCGCCAGCAGTGAATCTGGCGGCAGGAACTACGAGCAGTACGTC.

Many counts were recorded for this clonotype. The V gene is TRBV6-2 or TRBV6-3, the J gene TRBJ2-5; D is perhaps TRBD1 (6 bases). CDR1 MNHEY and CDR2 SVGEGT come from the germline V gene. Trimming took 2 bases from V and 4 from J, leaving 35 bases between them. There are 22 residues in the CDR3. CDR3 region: CASSYIVDLWTVKTTIRETQYF. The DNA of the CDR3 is TGTGCCAGCAGTTACATCGTCGATCTTTGGACAGTAAAGACAACTATCCGAGAGACCCAGTACTTC.

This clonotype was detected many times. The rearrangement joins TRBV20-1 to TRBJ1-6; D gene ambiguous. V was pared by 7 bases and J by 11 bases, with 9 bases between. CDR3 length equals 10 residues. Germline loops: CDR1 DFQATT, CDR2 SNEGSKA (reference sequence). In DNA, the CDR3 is TGCAGTGTACAAAGGGCACCCCTCCACTTT. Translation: CSVQRAPLHF.

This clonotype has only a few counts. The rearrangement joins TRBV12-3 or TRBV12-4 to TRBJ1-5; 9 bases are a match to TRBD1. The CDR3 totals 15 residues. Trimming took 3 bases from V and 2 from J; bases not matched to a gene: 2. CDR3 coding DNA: TGTGCCAGCAGTTTTAGACAGGGGGGCAATCAGCCCCAGCATTTT. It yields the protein CASSFRQGGNQPQHF.

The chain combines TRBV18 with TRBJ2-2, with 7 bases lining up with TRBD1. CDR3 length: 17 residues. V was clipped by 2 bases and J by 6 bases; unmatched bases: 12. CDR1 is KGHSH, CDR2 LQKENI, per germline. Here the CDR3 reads CASSPTTGAGGAGELFF. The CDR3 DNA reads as TGTGCCAGCTCACCAACAACAGGGGCTGGGGGCGCCGGGGAGCTGTTTTTT.

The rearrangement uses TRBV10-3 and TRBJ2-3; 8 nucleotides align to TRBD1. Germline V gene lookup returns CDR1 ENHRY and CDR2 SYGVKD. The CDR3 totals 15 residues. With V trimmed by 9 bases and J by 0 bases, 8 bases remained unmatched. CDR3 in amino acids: CAIRDRSTSTDTQYF. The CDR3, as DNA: TGTGCCATTCGGGACAGGTCCACCAGCACAGATACGCAGTATTTT.

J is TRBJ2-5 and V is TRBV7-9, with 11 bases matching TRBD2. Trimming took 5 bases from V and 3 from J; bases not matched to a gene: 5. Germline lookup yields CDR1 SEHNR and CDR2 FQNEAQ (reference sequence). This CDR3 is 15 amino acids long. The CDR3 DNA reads TGTGCCAGCAGCCGACAGGGACTAGCGGAAGAGACCCAGTACTTC. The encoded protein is CASSRQGLAEETQYF.

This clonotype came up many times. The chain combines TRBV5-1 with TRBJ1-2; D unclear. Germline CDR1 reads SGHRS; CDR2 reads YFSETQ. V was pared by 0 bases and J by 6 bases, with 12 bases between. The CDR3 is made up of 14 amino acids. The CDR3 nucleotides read TGCGCCAGCAGCTTGGTGTCTCAGAGAGATGGCTACACCTTC. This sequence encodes CASSLVSQRDGYTF.

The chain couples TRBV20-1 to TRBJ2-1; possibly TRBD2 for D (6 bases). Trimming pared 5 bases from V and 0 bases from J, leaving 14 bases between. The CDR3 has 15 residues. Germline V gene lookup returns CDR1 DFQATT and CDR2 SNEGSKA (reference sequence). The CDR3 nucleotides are TGCAGTGCTCACGGGGCGGGGAGCTCCTACAATGAGCAGTTCTTC. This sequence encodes CSAHGAGSSYNEQFF.